These 5 T cell receptor beta chains were sequenced from one sample in a study of T-cell memory formation after mild COVID-19. TCRdb independently ran MiXCR on the 5' RACE reads; one entry per CDR3 protein. The sample includes about 300,000 distinct CDR3 sequences, less than 20% of them seen just once. The sequenced material came from PBMCs or a T cell subset sorted from them (not recorded which). The source is a man younger than 30 who had mild COVID-19 (a few samples of this study predate the infection). Cell type and time point are not known.

The V call is TRBV11-2, the J call TRBJ2-5, with 8 bases matching TRBD2. Trimming at V came to 1 base and at J to 4 bases, leaving 5 bases not matched to a gene. This CDR3 is 15 amino acids long. The germline CDR1 and CDR2 sequences are SGHAT and FQNNGV. CDR3 nucleotide sequence: TGTGCCAGCAGCTTAGGAGGACTAGCCCCAGAGACCCAGTACTTC. This encodes CASSLGGLAPETQYF.

V gene TRBV7-9 combines with J gene TRBJ1-6; D possibly corresponds to TRBD1 (5 bases). Trimming took 5 bases from V and 11 from J, leaving 19 bases between them. CDR3 length: 15 amino acids. From germline, CDR1 is SEHNR and CDR2 FQNEAQ (reference sequence). CDR3 amino acids: CASSVGGGARAPLHF. The CDR3 DNA reads TGTGCCAGCAGCGTAGGCGGCGGGGCCCGGGCACCCCTCCACTTT.

The J gene is TRBJ2-5, the V gene TRBV13, with 7 bases that match TRBD1. Trimming removed 5 bases from V and 5 bases from J; junction bases left unmatched: 11. Per the germline V gene, CDR1 is PRHDT and CDR2 is FYEKMQ (reference sequence). The CDR3 is 15 amino acids. CDR3 sequence: CASSRRQGSSETQYF. In nucleotides, the CDR3 is TGTGCCAGCAGCCGGAGACAGGGTTCCAGCGAGACCCAGTACTTC.

This clonotype was counted between two and nine times. The rearrangement joins TRBV20-1 to TRBJ2-5, with a tentative D call TRBD2 (6 bases). There are 14 residues in the CDR3. CDR1 is DFQATT and CDR2 is SNEGSKA in the germline V gene (reference sequence). V lost 3 bases, J lost 3 bases, and 14 bases lay in between. This chain's CDR3 is CSASPWPGEETQYF. The CDR3 DNA follows: TGCAGTGCTAGTCCCTGGCCGGGGGAAGAGACCCAGTACTTC.

This clonotype was counted only a few times. The V call is TRBV4-1, the J call TRBJ1-5, with 11 positions matching TRBD1. Germline CDR1 and CDR2: MGHRA and YSYEKL. With 3 bases clipped from V and 7 bases from J, the junction kept 5 bases outside the gene matches. This CDR3 has 15 residues. The CDR3 spells CASSHGQGASQPQHF. The CDR3 coding sequence is TGCGCCAGCAGCCACGGACAGGGGGCTTCCCAGCCCCAGCATTTT.